This T cell receptor (beta chain) comes out of a study of a mutant IDH1 vaccine in newly diagnosed glioma. Time point noted: week 47, end of study. Doses comprised 300 ug of mutant IDH1 20-mer peptide each, plus topical imiquimod. The method was immunoSEQ multiplex PCR; TCRdb's version includes in-frame clones alone and lacks a portion of them. Among tens of thousands of clones listed, around 75% were seen once. Details on this clone: Its target is unknown.

The V gene's germline CDR1 is KGHSH and CDR2 LQKENI. V was pared by 3 bases and J by 5 bases, with 15 bases of the junction left unmatched. The CDR3 runs 17 residues. Study-wide results and limits: In 85% to 95% of patients, immune responses induced by the vaccine occurred.

This receptor was taken from a man in his fifties or sixties with glioma. Sequenced material: PBMCs, taken from a glioma patient whose treatment included an IDH1 peptide vaccine. The chain joins TRBV18 to TRBJ1-1; 7 bases align to TRBD1. The CDR3 loop reads CASSPSSSRQGGTEAFF. The CDR3 DNA is TGTGCCAGCTCACCGAGTAGTAGCCGACAGGGAGGAACTGAAGCTTTCTTT.